The clone carrying this T cell receptor beta chain occurred once. Its matching antigen is unknown. This sample stems from a study of blood T cells in healthy people across ages. Whole-study findings and limits: Aged donors had fewer naive CD4+ cells and lower diversity than long-lived donors.

Germline loops: CDR1 MDHEN, CDR2 SYDVKM. The CDR3 length is 14 residues. The V end was cut by 5 bases, the J end by 14 bases, with 23 bases between. For the second PCR, which ran for about 7 to 12 cycles, a sample-barcoded 5' primer and a J-beta primer mix were used. TCRdb re-called the 5' RACE reads with MiXCR, one entry per CDR3 protein. In the table there are 550,000 to 600,000 distinct CDR3 sequences, more than 45% of which are singletons. Sequencing was done on a sample of blood. The rearrangement links TRBV28 to TRBJ2-3; possible D gene TRBD2, 5 bases. The TCR originated in a man at least 80 years old in good health. CDR3 amino acids: CASSQGLSVGYAYF. CDR3 coding DNA: TGTGCCAGCAGTCAAGGACTGAGCGTGGGATACGCGTATTTT.